The source of this T cell receptor beta chain is a study of T cell responses to AZD1222 COVID-19 vaccine (dated by TCRdb to about 2021). Background on the whole study: AZD1222 recipients given second doses at about 4 weeks or at about 12 weeks were pooled, since spike-specific TCR depth and breadth were not found to differ between the two schedules. Trial participants were enrolled by age into subgroups of 18-55, 56-69 and 70-plus years, and around 150, 28 and 57 TCR-sequenced participants, respectively, were included in these subgroups. A total of 230 or so trial participants underwent TCR sequencing, of whom some 210 received two doses of AZD1222 and some 25 received two doses of the MenACWY control vaccine.

Spanning cysteine to phenylalanine, the CDR3 consists of 14 amino acids. Only the CDR3 portion is preserved as DNA: 42 bases, with reading frame beginning at the first base. At the junction V is shortened by 0 bases and J by 9 bases, with 13 bases in between. CDR1 and CDR2 were assigned from the germline V gene as SGHRS and YFSETQ. The study at large found these results: Only five to seven AZD1222 recipients were SARS-CoV-2 seropositive at baseline, limiting conclusions about previously exposed vaccinees. Spike-specific TCR breadth and depth rose significantly after two AZD1222 doses compared with day 0 and with MenACWY recipients. The vaccine-associated CD4 TCRs covered the entire spike protein, and the dominant responses fell in regions 160-218 and 743-854. In the small 56-69-year group, the increase in depth fell short of significance, most likely because of low power. Reportedly, close to half of the unique spike-specific TCRs recognized epitopes lying outside the regions that are mutated in the B.1.351 and B.1.1.7 variants. Because no day 14 peak-response samples were available, the repertoires could be characterized only after the peak T cell response. Participants were mostly white British, with more females than males. The authors suggested clonal diversity may have been underestimated.

Details on this clone: Its target antigen remains unknown. Base qualities are missing; no much larger clone stands one base away.

The label giving this sample's time point can be read as: baseline before first vaccination. The vaccinee samples were drawn from two UK trials, COV001 and COV002, one of which was a single-blind randomized controlled phase 2/3 trial testing AZD1222 (ChAdOx1 nCoV-19) in healthy adults. For TCRbeta chain sequencing, PBMC samples from trial participants were taken at day 0 and at day 28 after the second dose. The CDR3 regions of human TCRbeta chains were analyzed by immunosequencing. In the original analysis: TCRs in the repertoires were matched against a reference library of SARS-CoV-2-specific TCRs that had been generated with the MIRA antigen-specificity platform. Breadth was defined as the fraction of unique TCRs that were SARS-CoV-2-associated, and depth was defined as the fraction of total T cells that were SARS-CoV-2-associated. Using the MIRA data, every spike-specific TCR was mapped to the spike region that the TCR reacted to and assigned to either a CD4 or a CD8 class. Log10-transformed breadth and depth values were compared by one-way ANOVA with Sidak's multiple comparisons tests. TCRdb's version of the immuneACCESS table is confined to in-frame rearrangements and falls short of the full clone set. An unresolved V gene accounts for under half of the shortfall where checked; the remainder is of unknown origin. V and J calls and clone size are as listed in that table; D and trimming were resolved from the DNA. A total of just under 55,000 clones appear in this sample, roughly nine tenths of them only once. Of the sample, roughly 3.9% falls within the top ten clones.

The chain was built from TRBV5-1 and TRBJ2-1; the D gene is not confidently resolved. This clonotype originated in an adult in good health. The source was peripheral blood, collected on day 0 of AZD1222 vaccination. The CDR3 protein is CASSLDVPPSEQFF. The DNA sequence is as follows: TGCGCCAGCAGCTTGGACGTCCCCCCGAGTGAGCAGTTCTTC.